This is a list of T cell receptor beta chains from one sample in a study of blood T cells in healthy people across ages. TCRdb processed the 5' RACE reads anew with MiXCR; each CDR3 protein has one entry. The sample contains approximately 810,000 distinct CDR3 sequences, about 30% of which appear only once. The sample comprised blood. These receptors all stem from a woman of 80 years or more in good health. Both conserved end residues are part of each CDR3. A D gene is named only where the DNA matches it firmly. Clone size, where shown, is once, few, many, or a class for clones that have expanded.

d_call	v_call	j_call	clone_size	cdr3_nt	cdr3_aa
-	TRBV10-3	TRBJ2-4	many	TGTGCCATCAGTGTGGGGGGAGTTGCCAAAAACATTCAGTACTTC	CAISVGGVAKNIQYF
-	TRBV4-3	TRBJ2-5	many	TGCGCCAGCAGCCAAGATTTTGCAACCCGGGAGACCCAGTACTTC	CASSQDFATRETQYF
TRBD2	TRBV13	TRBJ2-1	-	TGTGCCAGCAGCTTATGTAGCGGGGGGCCTAATGAGCAGTTCTTC	CASSLCSGGPNEQFF
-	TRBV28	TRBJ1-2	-	TGTGCCAGCAGTTTACCTCCAGGACAGTTCTATGGCTACACCTTC	CASSLPPGQFYGYTF
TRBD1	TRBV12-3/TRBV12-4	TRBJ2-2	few	TGTGCCAGCAGTCCATCGGGACAGGGGGTTATCGGGGAGCTGTTTTTT	CASSPSGQGVIGELFF
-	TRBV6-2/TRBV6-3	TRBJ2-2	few	TGTGCCAGCAGTTACAATAGCGCCGACACCGGGGAGCTGTTTTTT	CASSYNSADTGELFF
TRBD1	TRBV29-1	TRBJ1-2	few	TGCAGCGTTCTTCAGACAGGGGGCAAGGGTGGCTACACCTTC	CSVLQTGGKGGYTF
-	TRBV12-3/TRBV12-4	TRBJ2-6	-	TGTGCCAGCAGTAACTCTGGGGCCGACGTCCTGACTTTC	CASSNSGADVLTF
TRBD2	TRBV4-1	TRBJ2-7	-	TGCGCCAGCAGCCCCACCACGGCGGGGCTAGCGGGATTAGGGTCCTACGAGCAGTACTTC	CASSPTTAGLAGLGSYEQYF
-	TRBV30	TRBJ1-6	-	TGTGCCTGGAGTGGTCCAGGACAGATTTTTAATTCACCCCTCCACTTT	CAWSGPGQIFNSPLHF
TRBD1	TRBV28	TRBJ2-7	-	TGTGCCAGCAGTTTATCCTATTACAGGGGCCTTCGCGAGCAGTACTTC	CASSLSYYRGLREQYF
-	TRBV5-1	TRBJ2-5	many	TGCGCCAGCAGCTTGGCGTCGGTAGCTTATCGAGAGACCCAGTACTTC	CASSLASVAYRETQYF
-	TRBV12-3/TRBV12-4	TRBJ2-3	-	TGTGCCAGCAGCCTTGGGAGTCACGTGGATACGCAGTATTTT	CASSLGSHVDTQYF
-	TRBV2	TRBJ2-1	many	TGTGCCAGCAGTGCCCCGACAGAATCCTACAATGAGCAGTTCTTC	CASSAPTESYNEQFF
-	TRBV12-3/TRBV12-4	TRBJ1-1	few	TGTGCCAGCACACCCTCCGGGGGGAACACTGAAGCTTTCTTT	CASTPSGGNTEAFF
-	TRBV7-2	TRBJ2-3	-	TGCGCCAGCAGCTTTATATTGAAGTCAGATACGCAGTATTTT	CASSFILKSDTQYF
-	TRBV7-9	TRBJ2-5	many	TGTGCCAGCAGCTTAGAGGCCAGGGGCCCGGAGACCCAGTACTTC	CASSLEARGPETQYF
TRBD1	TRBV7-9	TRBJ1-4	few	TGTGCCAGCAGCCCAGGGGGCGGGGTGAATGAAAAACTGTTTTTT	CASSPGGGVNEKLFF
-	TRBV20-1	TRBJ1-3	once	TGCAGTGCTAGAGTTGGAGGGGAGGGAAACACCATATATTTT	CSARVGGEGNTIYF
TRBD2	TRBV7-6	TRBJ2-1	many	TGTGCCAGCAGCTTAGAACTAGCGCGTGAGCAGTTCTTC	CASSLELAREQFF
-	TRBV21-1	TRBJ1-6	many	TGTGCCAGCAGCAAAATCAGAAATTCACCCCTCCACTTT	CASSKIRNSPLHF
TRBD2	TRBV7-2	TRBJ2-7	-	TGTGCCAGCAGCTCTACTAGCGGGGGAGGGGATGAGCAGTACTTC	CASSSTSGGGDEQYF
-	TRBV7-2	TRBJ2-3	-	TGTGCCAGCAGCTCCGGGAGCCGTCTGGTGAGAGATACGCAGTATTTT	CASSSGSRLVRDTQYF
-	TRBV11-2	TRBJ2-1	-	TGTGCCAGCAACGGGCGGGGGCCCTTAAATGAGCAGTTCTTC	CASNGRGPLNEQFF
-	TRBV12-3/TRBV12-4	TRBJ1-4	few	TGTGCCAGCAGTTTCTGGGGGGCGGGGGAAAAACTGTTTTTT	CASSFWGAGEKLFF
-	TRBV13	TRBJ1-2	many	TGTGCCAGCAGCCTAGGAGGGGGGAACCGCTATGGCTACACCTTC	CASSLGGGNRYGYTF
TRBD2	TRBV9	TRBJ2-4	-	TGTGCCGGCAGCTTGACTAGCGGTGCCAAAAACATTCAGTACTTC	CAGSLTSGAKNIQYF
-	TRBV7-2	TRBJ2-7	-	TGTGCCAGCAGTTACCCCGGGGGCCAGGGCCGGGAGCAGTACTTC	CASSYPGGQGREQYF
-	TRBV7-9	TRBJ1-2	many	TGTGCCAGCAGCTCCAACCTTATTGACAGTGGAGGAAATGGCTACACCTTC	CASSSNLIDSGGNGYTF
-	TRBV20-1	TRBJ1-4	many	TGCAGTGCTACCCAGGGGAATGAAAAACTGTTTTTT	CSATQGNEKLFF
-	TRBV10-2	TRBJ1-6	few	TGCGCCAGCATTCCCGATCCCTTTCCTGGGACGACGAATTCACCCCTCCACTTT	CASIPDPFPGTTNSPLHF
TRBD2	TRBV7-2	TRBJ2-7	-	TGTGCCAGCAGCTTAGTGGGGACTAGCGGGAGTTCTTACTCCTACGAGCAGTACTTC	CASSLVGTSGSSYSYEQYF
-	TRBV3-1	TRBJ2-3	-	TGTGCCAGCAGCCAAGATCTGCGACTACGCACAGATATGCAGTATTTT	CASSQDLRLRTDMQYF
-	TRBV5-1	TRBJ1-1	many	TGCGCCAGCAGCCTGGGGGGGCCGGTATTGGCTGAAGCTTTCTTT	CASSLGGPVLAEAFF
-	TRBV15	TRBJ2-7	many	TGTGCCACCAGCAGAGATAAGGGGGAGCAGTACTTC	CATSRDKGEQYF
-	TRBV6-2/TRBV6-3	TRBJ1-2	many	TGTGCCAGCAGTTATGGATTGGCATACTATGGCTACACCTTC	CASSYGLAYYGYTF
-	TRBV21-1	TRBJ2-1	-	TGTGTCAGCAGAGGTAGCGGGCGAGGGGAGCAGTTCTTC	CVSRGSGRGEQFF
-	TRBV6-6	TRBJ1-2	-	TGTGCCAGCAGCCACAGCGAGATCCTCTATGGCTACACCTTC	CASSHSEILYGYTF
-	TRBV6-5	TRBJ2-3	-	TGTGCCAGCACCCACGGGGATACGCAGTATTTT	CASTHGDTQYF
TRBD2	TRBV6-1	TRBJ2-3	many	TGTGCCAGCAGTCGACTAGCGGAGCCCCGCGGGGGAGATACGCAGTATTTT	CASSRLAEPRGGDTQYF
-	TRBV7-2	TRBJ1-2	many	TGTGCCAGCACGCAGGACAGACTCATTGGCTACACCTTC	CASTQDRLIGYTF
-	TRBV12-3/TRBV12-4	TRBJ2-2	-	TGTGCCAGCAAGCCGGCCACCGGGGAGCTGTTTTTT	CASKPATGELFF
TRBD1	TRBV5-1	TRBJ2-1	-	TGCGCCAGCAGCTTGAGCGGGGACAGGGTGGGGTTCTTC	CASSLSGDRVGFF
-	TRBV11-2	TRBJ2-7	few	TGTGCCAGCAGCTTTCCTCCCCCTGGGGCCTACGAGCAGTACTTC	CASSFPPPGAYEQYF
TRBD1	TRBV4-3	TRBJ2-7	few	TGCGCCAGCAGCCAGGGGGGGACAGGGGGCTACTCCTACGAGCAGTACTTC	CASSQGGTGGYSYEQYF
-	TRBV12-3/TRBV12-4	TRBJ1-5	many	TGTGCCAGCAGTTTCAGGGTGGCTAGCAATCAGCCCCAGCATTTT	CASSFRVASNQPQHF
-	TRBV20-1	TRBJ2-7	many	TGCAGTGCTAGGAGGACTACAGGGGTAGCCTACGAGCAGTACTTC	CSARRTTGVAYEQYF
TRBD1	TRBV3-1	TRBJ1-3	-	TGTGCCAGCAGCCCAGAAACGGGTTTCGGGACAGCTAAGAACACCATATATTTT	CASSPETGFGTAKNTIYF
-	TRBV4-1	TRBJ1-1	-	TGCGCCAGCAGCCGAGGACAGAGGGACACTGAAGCTTTCTTT	CASSRGQRDTEAFF
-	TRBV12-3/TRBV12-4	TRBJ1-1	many	TGTGCCAGCAGTTCAAAACAGATGAACACTGAAGCTTTCTTT	CASSSKQMNTEAFF